This TCR beta chain comes out of a study of a mutant IDH1 vaccine in newly diagnosed glioma. As for the study in general: Patients were started on vaccination 4-6 weeks after radiotherapy alone, or with temozolomide cycles. Most patients had received both radiotherapy and temozolomide, the prior options being radiotherapy, temozolomide, or both.

Assay: immunoSEQ multiplex PCR; the TCRdb copy retains only in-frame clones and omits some. Here the sample spans around 65,000 clones, around 80% being singletons. Regarding time point: week 11, during vaccination. Every single dose of the vaccine, 300 ug of mutant IDH1 20-mer peptide, came with topical imiquimod. The CDR3 extends over 15 amino acids. V gave up 4 bases and J gave up 2 bases; unmatched junction bases: 9. From germline, CDR1 is SGHKS and CDR2 YYEKEE (reference sequence). Comments on this clone: Its target is not known.

Study results and caveats: Pseudoprogression apparently lacked any relation to changes in top peripheral T cell clonotypes.

The receptor was derived from a man aged 50-60 years with glioma. Sequencing used PBMCs, obtained from a glioma patient whose treatment included an IDH1 peptide vaccine. This chain connects TRBV5-5 to TRBJ2-7; 7 bases are a match to TRBD1. The CDR3 sequence is CASSIAGTDPYEQYF. The CDR3, as DNA: TGTGCCAGCAGCATCGCCGGGACAGACCCCTACGAGCAGTACTTC.